The 10 T cell receptor beta chains below were found in one sample sequenced in a study of control samples from healthy donors and cancer patients. The assay was immunoSEQ multiplex PCR, and TCRdb's table has in-frame clones only and misses some. The data show approximately 170,000 clones, around 90% seen once. Sequencing was performed on blood. The receptors stem from a woman in her 30s in good health.

The CDR3 sequence is CASSLYPGPGHSMNTEAFF. CDR3 bases: TGTGCCAGCAGTTTATACCCCGGTCCGGGGCACTCCATGAACACTGAAGCTTTCTTT. The V call is TRBV28, the J call TRBJ1-1, with a possible D match to TRBD1 (5 bases). Germline V gives CDR1 MDHEN, CDR2 SYDVKM. CDR3 length equals 19 residues. Trimming pared 1 base from V and 0 bases from J, leaving 21 bases between.

The chain uses TRBV27 and TRBJ1-1; D ambiguous. CDR1 and CDR2 (germline): MNHEY, SMNVEV (reference sequence). CDR3 length: 13 amino acids. Trimming removed 7 bases from V and 5 bases from J, with 14 bases in between. The DNA for the CDR3 is TGTGCCAGCAAACCTGGTGGAGGGACTGAAGCTTTCTTT. This sequence encodes CASKPGGGTEAFF.

The count of this clone is one. V and J are TRBV2 and TRBJ1-2; D unresolved. CDR3 length: 14 residues. V dropped 5 bases and J dropped 5 bases, with 15 bases sitting between them. Per germline, CDR1 SNHLY and CDR2 FYNNEI. CDR3 region: CASSSEGNRYGYTF. The CDR3 DNA reads as TGTGCCAGCAGTTCCGAGGGCAACCGATATGGCTACACCTTC.

This sequence joins TRBV7-9 and TRBJ2-7; D unclear. Trimming took 2 bases from V and 2 from J, leaving 10 bases between them. The CDR3 contains 14 residues. From germline, CDR1 is SEHNR and CDR2 FQNEAQ (reference sequence). CDR3: CASSLRAGTYEQYF. The CDR3 DNA reads as TGTGCCAGCAGCTTAAGGGCAGGTACCTACGAGCAGTACTTC.

The chain uses TRBV6-5 and TRBJ1-2; 10 bases align to TRBD1. The CDR3 loop spans 14 amino acids. Germline CDR1 is MNHEY and CDR2 is SVGAGI. With V trimmed by 5 bases and J by 7 bases, 7 bases remained unmatched. In DNA, the CDR3 is TGTGCCAGCAGTCCTGACAGGGGGCTTAGTGGCTACACCTTC. Residues: CASSPDRGLSGYTF.

V usage is TRBV14 and J usage is TRBJ1-2; no reliable D call. V lost 1 base, J lost 0 bases, and 6 bases lay in between. This CDR3 has 14 amino acids. The V gene's germline CDR1 is SGHDN and CDR2 FVKESK. The CDR3 sequence: CASSQGGANYGYTF. DNA for the CDR3: TGTGCCAGCAGCCAAGGAGGCGCTAACTATGGCTACACCTTC.

The V gene is TRBV7-8, the J gene TRBJ2-5; possibly TRBD1 for D (6 bases). The germline CDR1 and CDR2 sequences are SGHVS and FQNEAQ. V was shortened by 4 bases and J by 3 bases, with 18 bases between the two germline ends. This CDR3 spans 16 amino acids. The DNA for the CDR3 is TGTGCCAGCAGCTCAAGGCTGACAGGAACTAAAGAGACCCAGTACTTC. Amino acids: CASSSRLTGTKETQYF.

The J gene is TRBJ2-2, the V gene TRBV24-1; 9 bases are shared with TRBD1. After removal of 3 bases from V and 5 bases from J, the junction contained 6 bases not matched to a gene. The CDR3 has 16 residues. Germline assignment: CDR1 KGHDR and CDR2 SFDVKD. The chain's CDR3 is CATSDHTTGGTGELFF. The CDR3 nucleotides read TGTGCCACCAGTGATCACACGACAGGGGGGACCGGGGAGCTGTTTTTT.

J is TRBJ1-1 and V is TRBV9; D is unresolved. Germline assignment: CDR1 SGDLS and CDR2 YYNGEE. Trimming removed 3 bases from V and 2 bases from J, with 11 bases in between. The CDR3 loop spans 14 amino acids. The CDR3 DNA sequence: TGTGCCAGCAGCGAACTTCAAAGAAACACTGAAGCTTTCTTT. Its translation: CASSELQRNTEAFF.

This clone has at least ten counts. Other nucleotide sequences from this sample produce the same CDR3. This chain uses TRBV2 with TRBJ2-7; no clear D gene. The CDR3 is 13 amino acids. Trimming removed 8 bases at V and 2 bases at J, with 13 bases between. Germline assignment: CDR1 SNHLY and CDR2 FYNNEI. In nucleotides, the CDR3 is TGTGCCAGCCGACCGGACGGAACCTACGAGCAGTACTTC. This codes for CASRPDGTYEQYF.